The 6 T cell receptor beta chains presented below share a single source sample, sequenced in a study of post-analysis software for immune sequencing data. No antigen is known for these receptors. Researchers reported that TCR beta cDNA libraries carried unique molecular identifiers. TCRdb re-derived calls from the PCR reads in MiXCR, one entry per CDR3 protein. Altogether a few hundred thousand distinct CDR3 sequences are present, around 40% being singletons, with the ten largest covering 12%. Study results and caveats: Five TRBV segments, including TRBV5-6, TRBV5-1 and TRBV20-1, were more frequent in patients than controls.

The sequencing sample was made of blood. The receptors were gathered from a girl aged 5 to 17 with multiple sclerosis.

This chain links TRBV10-3 with TRBJ2-2, with TRBD2 identical over 9 bases. CDR1 and CDR2 (germline): ENHRY, SYGVKD. V lost 10 bases, J lost 7 bases, and 16 bases stayed unmatched. The CDR3 contains 16 residues. DNA for the CDR3: TGTGCCACGGAACCTTTAGCGGGAGTAGTAGGCGGGGAGCTGTTTTTT. Translating it yields CATEPLAGVVGGELFF.

This chain joins TRBV28 and TRBJ2-5; 8 positions agree with TRBD1. This CDR3 comprises 16 residues. Trimming at V came to 5 bases and at J to 5 bases, leaving 13 bases not matched to a gene. Germline loops: CDR1 MDHEN, CDR2 SYDVKM. CDR3 sequence (DNA): TGTGCCAGCAGTATACTCAGACCCAGGGGGCATGAGACCCAGTACTTC. This translates into CASSILRPRGHETQYF.

The chain employs TRBV6-2 or TRBV6-3 and TRBJ1-1; D gene unclear. This CDR3 region has 12 residues. Germline CDR1 reads MNHEY; CDR2 reads SVGEGT. With 2 bases removed from V and 0 bases from J, the gap between germline ends came to 1 base. CDR3 sequence: CASSYLNTEAFF. DNA for the CDR3: TGTGCCAGCAGTTACCTGAACACTGAAGCTTTCTTT.

The chain employs TRBV7-2 and TRBJ1-1; D possibly corresponds to TRBD1 (6 bases). CDR1 SGHTA and CDR2 FQGNSA come from the germline V gene. V lost 1 base and J 7 bases, leaving 13 bases between the germline ends. This CDR3 contains 14 residues. In DNA, the CDR3 is TGTGCCAGCAGCTTAGTCGGACAGCGAAGTGAAGCTTTCTTT. Protein: CASSLVGQRSEAFF.

This clonotype occurred a few times. This chain connects TRBV6-6 to TRBJ2-6, with a possible D match to TRBD1 (6 bases). CDR3 length: 15 amino acids. Trimming took off 7 bases at V and 1 base at J, with 11 bases between the two ends. Germline assignment: CDR1 MNHNY and CDR2 SVGAGI (reference sequence). The CDR3 DNA reads as TGTGCCAGCACCGAAGGGGGTTCTGGGGCCAACGTCCTGACTTTC. This translates into CASTEGGSGANVLTF.

In this sample, this clonotype turned up a few times. The V and J genes are TRBV6-5 and TRBJ1-1, with TRBD1 matching 8 bases. The V gene's germline CDR1 is MNHEY and CDR2 SVGAGI. The V and J ends lost 2 bases and 3 bases, in that order; junction bases with no gene match: 8. The CDR3 consists of 16 residues. CDR3 bases: TGTGCCAGCAGTTACCAGGACAGGGTTGAGGACACTGAAGCTTTCTTT. Its translation: CASSYQDRVEDTEAFF.